This T cell receptor beta chain was retrieved from a study of blood T cell repertoires in COVID-19. Study background: From the United States, Italy and Spain came samples of acute and convalescent COVID-19.

V was pared by 1 base and J by 7 bases, with 3 bases of the junction left unmatched. The CDR3 has 14 residues. Per germline, CDR1 SGHDT and CDR2 YYEEEE. TCRdb's copy holds only in-frame clones and misses some; the assay was immunoSEQ multiplex PCR. The sample holds roughly 50,000 clones, 80% to 90% seen once. About this clone itself: The sample holds other DNA sequences that translate to the same CDR3.

What was sequenced was peripheral blood. This TCR came from a man aged 50-60 years with acute or convalescent COVID-19. This sequence joins TRBV5-6 and TRBJ1-4; 8 nucleotides line up with TRBD1. CDR3 in amino acids: CASSLQGAGEKLFF. The CDR3, as DNA: TGTGCCAGCAGCTTGCAGGGGGCGGGTGAAAAACTGTTTTTT.